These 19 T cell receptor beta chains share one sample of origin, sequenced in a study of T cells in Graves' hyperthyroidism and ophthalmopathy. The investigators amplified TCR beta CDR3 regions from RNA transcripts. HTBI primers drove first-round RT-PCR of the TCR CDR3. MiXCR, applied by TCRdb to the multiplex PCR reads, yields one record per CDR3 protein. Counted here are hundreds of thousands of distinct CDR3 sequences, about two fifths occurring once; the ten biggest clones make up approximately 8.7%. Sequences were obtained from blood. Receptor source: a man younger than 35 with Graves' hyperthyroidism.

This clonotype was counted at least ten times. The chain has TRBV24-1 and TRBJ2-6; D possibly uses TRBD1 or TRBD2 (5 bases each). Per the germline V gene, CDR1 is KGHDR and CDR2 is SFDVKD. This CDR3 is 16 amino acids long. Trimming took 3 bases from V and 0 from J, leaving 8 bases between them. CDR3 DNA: TGTGCCACCAGTGATCCCGGGGCCTCTGGGGCCAACGTCCTGACTTTC. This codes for CATSDPGASGANVLTF.

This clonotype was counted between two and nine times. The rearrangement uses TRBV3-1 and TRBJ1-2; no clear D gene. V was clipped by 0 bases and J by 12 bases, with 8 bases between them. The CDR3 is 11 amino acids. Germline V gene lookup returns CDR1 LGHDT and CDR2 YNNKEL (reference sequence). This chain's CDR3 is CASSQEGPHTF. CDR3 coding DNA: TGTGCCAGCAGCCAAGAGGGCCCCCACACCTTC. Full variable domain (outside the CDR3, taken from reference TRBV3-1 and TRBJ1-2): DTAVSQTPKYLVTQMGNDKSIKCEQNLGHDTMYWYKQDSKKFLKIMFSYNNKELIINETVPNRFSPKSPDKAHLNLHINSLELGDSAVYFCASSQEGPHTFGSGTRLTVV.

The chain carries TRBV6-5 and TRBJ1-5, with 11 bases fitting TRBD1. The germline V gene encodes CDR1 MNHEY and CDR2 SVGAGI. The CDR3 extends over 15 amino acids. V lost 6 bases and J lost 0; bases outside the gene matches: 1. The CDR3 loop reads CASRGTGGSNQPQHF. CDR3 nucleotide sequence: TGTGCCAGCAGGGGGACAGGGGGTAGCAATCAGCCCCAGCATTTT.

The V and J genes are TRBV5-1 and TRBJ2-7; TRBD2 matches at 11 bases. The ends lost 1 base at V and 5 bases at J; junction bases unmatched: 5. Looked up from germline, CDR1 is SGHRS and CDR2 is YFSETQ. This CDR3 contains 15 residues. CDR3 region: CASSLTTSGRNEQYF. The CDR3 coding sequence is TGCGCCAGCAGCTTGACTACTAGCGGGAGAAACGAGCAGTACTTC.

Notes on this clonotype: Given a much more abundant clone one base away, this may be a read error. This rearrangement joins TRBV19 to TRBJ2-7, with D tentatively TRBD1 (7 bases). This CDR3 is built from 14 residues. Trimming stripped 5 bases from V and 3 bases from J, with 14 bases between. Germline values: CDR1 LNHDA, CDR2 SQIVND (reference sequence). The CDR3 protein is CASSVSGGYYEQYF. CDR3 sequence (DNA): TGTGCCAGTAGTGTATCAGGGGGGTACTACGAGCAGTACTTC.

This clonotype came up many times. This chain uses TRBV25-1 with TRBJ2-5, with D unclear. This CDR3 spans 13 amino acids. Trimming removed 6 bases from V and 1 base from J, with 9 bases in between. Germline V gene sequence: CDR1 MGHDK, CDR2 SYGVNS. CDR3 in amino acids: CASSRRIQETQYF. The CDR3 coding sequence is TGTGCCAGCAGCAGACGAATCCAAGAGACCCAGTACTTC.

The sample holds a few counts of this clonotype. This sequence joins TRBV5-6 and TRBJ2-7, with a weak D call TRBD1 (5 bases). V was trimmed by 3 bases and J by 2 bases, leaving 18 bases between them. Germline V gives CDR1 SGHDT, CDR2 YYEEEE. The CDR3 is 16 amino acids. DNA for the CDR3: TGTGCCAGCAGCTCGCGACCCTCAGGGAAGGCCTACGAGCAGTACTTC. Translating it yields CASSSRPSGKAYEQYF.

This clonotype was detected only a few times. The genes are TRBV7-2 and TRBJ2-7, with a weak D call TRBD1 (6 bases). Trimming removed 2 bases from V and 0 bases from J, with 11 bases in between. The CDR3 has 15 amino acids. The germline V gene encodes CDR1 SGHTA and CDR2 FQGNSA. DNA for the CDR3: TGTGCCAGCAGCTTAACACCGACAGGCTCCTACGAGCAGTACTTC. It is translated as CASSLTPTGSYEQYF.

CDR3 nucleotide sequence: TGTGCCAGCAGCTTAGACTGGGACAGGGCCTACGAGCAGTACTTC. Protein sequence: CASSLDWDRAYEQYF. The chain joins TRBV7-2 to TRBJ2-7; 9 bases are shared with TRBD1. The J segment lost 2 bases and the V segment lost 1 base, leaving 3 bases of the junction unmatched. The V gene's germline CDR1 is SGHTA and CDR2 FQGNSA. The CDR3 contains 15 residues.

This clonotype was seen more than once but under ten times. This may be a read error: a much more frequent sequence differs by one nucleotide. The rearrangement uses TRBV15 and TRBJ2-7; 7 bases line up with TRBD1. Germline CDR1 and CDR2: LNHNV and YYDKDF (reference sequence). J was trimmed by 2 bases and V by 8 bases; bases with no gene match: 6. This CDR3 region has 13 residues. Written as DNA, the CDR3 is TGTGCCACCCGGGACAGTGATGCCTACGAGCAGTACTTC. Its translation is CATRDSDAYEQYF.

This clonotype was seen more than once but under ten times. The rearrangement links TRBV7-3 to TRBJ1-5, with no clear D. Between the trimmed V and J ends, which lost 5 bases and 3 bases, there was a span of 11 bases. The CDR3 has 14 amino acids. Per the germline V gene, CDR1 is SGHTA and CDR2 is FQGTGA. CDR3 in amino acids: CASSPGGFNQPQHF. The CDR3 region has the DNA TGTGCCAGCAGCCCTGGCGGGTTCAATCAGCCCCAGCATTTT. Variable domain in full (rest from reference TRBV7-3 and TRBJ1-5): GAGVSQTPSNKVTEKGKYVELRCDPISGHTALYWYRQSLGQGPEFLIYFQGTGAADDSGLPNDRFFAVRPEGSVSTLKIQRTERGDSAVYLCASSPGGFNQPQHFGDGTRLSIL.

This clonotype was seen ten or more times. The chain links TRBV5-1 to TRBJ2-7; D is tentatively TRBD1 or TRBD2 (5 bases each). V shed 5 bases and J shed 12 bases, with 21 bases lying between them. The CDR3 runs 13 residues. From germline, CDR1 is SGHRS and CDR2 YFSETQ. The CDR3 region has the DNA TGCGCCAGCAGTCTCCAGGGCGAAGAGGGGACGTACTTC. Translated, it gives CASSLQGEEGTYF.

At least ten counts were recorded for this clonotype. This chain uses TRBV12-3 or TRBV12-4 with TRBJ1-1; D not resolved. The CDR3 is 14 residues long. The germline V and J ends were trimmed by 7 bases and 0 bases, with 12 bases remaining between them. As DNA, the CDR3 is TGTGCCAGCACCCTGTCTACGGTGAACACTGAAGCTTTCTTT. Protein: CASTLSTVNTEAFF.

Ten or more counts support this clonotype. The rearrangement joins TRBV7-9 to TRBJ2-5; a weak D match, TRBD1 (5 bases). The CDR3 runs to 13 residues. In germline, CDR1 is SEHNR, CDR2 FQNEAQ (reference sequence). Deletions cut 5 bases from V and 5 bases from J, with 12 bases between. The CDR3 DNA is TGTGCCAGCAGCCCCAGGGTCGGGGAGACCCAGTACTTC. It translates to CASSPRVGETQYF.

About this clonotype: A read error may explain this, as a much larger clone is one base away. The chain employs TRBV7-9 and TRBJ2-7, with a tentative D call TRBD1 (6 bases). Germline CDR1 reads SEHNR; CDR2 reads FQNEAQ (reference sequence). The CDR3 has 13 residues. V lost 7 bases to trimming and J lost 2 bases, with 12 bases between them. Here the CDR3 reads CASIANRAYEQYF. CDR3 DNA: TGTGCCAGCATCGCCAACAGGGCCTACGAGCAGTACTTC.

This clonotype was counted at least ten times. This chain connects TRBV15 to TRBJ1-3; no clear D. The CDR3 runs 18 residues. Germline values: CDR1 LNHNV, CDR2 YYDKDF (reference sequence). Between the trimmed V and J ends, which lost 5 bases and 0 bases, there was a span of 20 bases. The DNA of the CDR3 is TGTGCCACCAGCGGCCGACCGGGCGAGAGCCACTCTGGAAACACCATATATTTT. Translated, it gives CATSGRPGESHSGNTIYF. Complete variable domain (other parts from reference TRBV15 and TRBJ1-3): DAMVIQNPRYQVTQFGKPVTLSCSQTLNHNVMYWYQQKSSQAPKLLFHYYDKDFNNEADTPDNFQSRRPNTSFCFLDIRSPGLGDTAMYLCATSGRPGESHSGNTIYFGEGSWLTVV.

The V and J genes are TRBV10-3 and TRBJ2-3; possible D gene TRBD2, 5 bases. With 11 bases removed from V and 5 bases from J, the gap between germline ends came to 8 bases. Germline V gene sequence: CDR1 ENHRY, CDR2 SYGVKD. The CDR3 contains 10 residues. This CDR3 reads CAARGDTQYF. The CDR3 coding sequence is TGTGCCGCCCGGGGAGATACGCAGTATTTT.

The CDR3, as DNA: TGTGCCACCAGCAGGTCGAGGGGCACTGAAGCTTTCTTT. Its protein product is CATSRSRGTEAFF. J is TRBJ1-1 and V is TRBV15; a possible D gene is TRBD1 (5 bases). This CDR3 contains 13 residues. The V gene lost 3 bases and the J gene lost 4 bases, with 9 bases spanning the gap. Per the germline V gene, CDR1 is LNHNV and CDR2 is YYDKDF (reference sequence).

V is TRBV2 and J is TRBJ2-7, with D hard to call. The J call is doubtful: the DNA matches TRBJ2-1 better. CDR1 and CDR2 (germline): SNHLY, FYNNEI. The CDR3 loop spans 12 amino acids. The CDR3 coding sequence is TGTGCCAGCAAATTCCTCACACCCCAGCAGTTCTTC. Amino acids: CASKFLTPQQFF.